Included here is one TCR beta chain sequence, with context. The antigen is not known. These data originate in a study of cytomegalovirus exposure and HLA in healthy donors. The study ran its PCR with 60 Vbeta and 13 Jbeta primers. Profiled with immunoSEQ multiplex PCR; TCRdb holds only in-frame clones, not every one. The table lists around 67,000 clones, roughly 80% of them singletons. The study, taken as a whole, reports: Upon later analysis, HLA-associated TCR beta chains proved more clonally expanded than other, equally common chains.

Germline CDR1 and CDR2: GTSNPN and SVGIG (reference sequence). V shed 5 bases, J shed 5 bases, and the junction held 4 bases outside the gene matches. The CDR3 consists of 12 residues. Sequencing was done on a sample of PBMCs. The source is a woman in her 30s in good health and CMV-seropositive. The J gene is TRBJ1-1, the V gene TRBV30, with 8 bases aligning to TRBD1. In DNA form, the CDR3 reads TGTGCCTGGGACAGGGGAGAAACTGAAGCTTTCTTT. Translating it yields CAWDRGETEAFF. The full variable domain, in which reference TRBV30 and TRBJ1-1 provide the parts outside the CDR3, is SQTIHQWPATLVQPVGSPLSLECTVEGTSNPNLYWYRQAAGRGLQLLFYSVGIGQISSEVPQNLSASRPQDRQFILSSKKLLLSDSGFYLCAWDRGETEAFFGQGTRLTVV.